The 2 T cell receptor beta chains listed next were all sequenced from one sample in a study of shared clonotypes between healthy human individuals. In the naive CD8 group, cells lacked CD45RO and were positively selected for CCR7, so terminally differentiated effector memory CD45RA+ cells were left out. TCRdb's copy holds only in-frame clones and misses some; the assay was immunoSEQ multiplex PCR. The sample contains under 850,000 clones, almost 95% of which appear only once. The sequencing input was naive CD8+ T cells sorted from blood. These receptors came from a man younger than 45 in good health.

This chain uses TRBV27 with TRBJ2-7, with a tentative D call TRBD2 (6 bases). Germline V gene lookup returns CDR1 MNHEY and CDR2 SMNVEV (reference sequence). The CDR3 sequence is 13 residues long. V was pared by 8 bases and J by 4 bases, with 15 bases between. The CDR3: CASRGLGVYEQYF. The CDR3 coding sequence is TGTGCCAGCCGGGGACTTGGGGTTTACGAGCAGTACTTC.

The J gene is TRBJ1-1, the V gene TRBV4-1; D remains unclear. The CDR3 is made up of 15 amino acids. CDR1 and CDR2 from the germline V gene are MGHRA and YSYEKL. V lost 1 base to trimming and J lost 0 bases, with 9 bases between them. The CDR3 DNA sequence: TGCGCCAGCAGCCAAGGGCCCCTCATGAACACTGAAGCTTTCTTT. Protein product: CASSQGPLMNTEAFF.